This TCR beta chain derives from a study of cytotoxic CD8 clonotypes in ibrutinib-treated CLL. The authors obtained roughly 1.8 micrograms of genomic DNA from cryopreserved PBMCs for TCR beta libraries. Turning to this clone: Its antigen is not known.

V shed 2 bases and J shed 1 base, with 10 bases lying between them. Germline values: CDR1 SGHRS, CDR2 YFSETQ. The CDR3 length is 15 residues. Findings of the study overall: A rise in clonality was seen at ibrutinib response, and a fall back toward baseline was seen at progression. Patients showed higher baseline clonality than age-matched healthy donors, and it tracked circulating CD8+ T-cell counts. Rare overall, public clonotypes shrank or held steady under therapy.

The data were produced by immunoSEQ multiplex PCR, yet TCRdb's version contains in-frame clones alone and is incomplete. The table lists 110,000 or so clones, approximately 56% of them singletons, with 37% in the top ten. This clonotype was obtained from a human donor with chronic lymphocytic leukemia. The sequencing here drew on PBMCs, taken after 24 months of ibrutinib treatment. The V gene is TRBV5-1, the J gene TRBJ1-5; tentatively, D is TRBD1 (5 bases). The CDR3 DNA sequence: TGCGCCAGCAGCTTTGGGGGTATGAGCAATCAGCCCCAGCATTTT. It translates to CASSFGGMSNQPQHF.